The 27 T cell receptor beta chains in this list originate from one sample, sequenced in a study of T-cell reconstitution after alpha-beta-depleted transplantation in children. Molecular barcoding with unique molecular identifiers was used for the TCRbeta library. TCRdb re-analysed the PCR reads in MiXCR, keeping a single row per CDR3 protein. The table has around 45,000 distinct CDR3 sequences, about 50% seen once. The sequenced sample was peripheral blood, obtained before TCRalphabeta/CD19-depleted stem cell transplant. Receptors originate from a boy under two years old with SCID, due to receive a stem cell transplant.

This clonotype was observed a handful of times. In DNA, the CDR3 is TGTGCCATCAGTGAAAGTTCGGGCCAGTACAATGAGCAGTTCTTC. Its translation: CAISESSGQYNEQFF. V is TRBV10-3 and J is TRBJ2-1; D gene ambiguous. The germline V gene encodes CDR1 ENHRY and CDR2 SYGVKD. This CDR3 is 15 amino acids long. The V end lost 3 bases, the J end lost 4 bases, and 13 bases lay between the germline ends.

The genes are TRBV18 and TRBJ2-3; TRBD1 matches at 10 bases. CDR1 is KGHSH, CDR2 LQKENI, per germline. The length of the CDR3 is 15 residues. The ends lost 5 bases at V and 0 bases at J; junction bases unmatched: 2. CDR3 nucleotides: TGTGCCAGCTCAAGACAGGGGGCGAGCACAGATACGCAGTATTTT. Its protein is CASSRQGASTDTQYF.

This clonotype was observed many times. DNA for the CDR3: TGTGCCAGCAGTGACTCAAAAGCGGGGGGGCCAGATACGCAGTATTTT. Amino acid sequence: CASSDSKAGGPDTQYF. The chain recombines TRBV6-4 with TRBJ2-3, with 10 bases identical to TRBD2. The trim removed 0 bases at V and 4 bases at J, leaving 4 bases unmatched. CDR1 is MRHNA, CDR2 SNTAGT, per germline. The CDR3 runs 16 residues.

The chain links TRBV11-2 to TRBJ2-1, with D possibly TRBD1 on 6 matching bases. The CDR3 sequence is 13 residues long. Germline-derived CDR1 and CDR2 are SGHAT and FQNNGV. V was trimmed by 3 bases and J by 6 bases, leaving 9 bases between them. CDR3 sequence reads: CASSFPQGNEQFF. Written as DNA, the CDR3 is TGTGCCAGCAGCTTTCCACAGGGCAATGAGCAGTTCTTC.

V usage is TRBV11-1 and J usage is TRBJ1-5; 7 nucleotides line up with TRBD1. CDR1 and CDR2 (germline): SGHAT, FQDESV (reference sequence). The V segment lost 0 bases and the J segment 5 bases; nucleotides outside the gene matches: 13. This CDR3 spans 18 amino acids. CDR3 amino acids: CASSLAGTAFGGHQPQHF. CDR3 DNA sequence: TGTGCCAGCAGCTTAGCTGGGACAGCCTTCGGGGGTCATCAGCCCCAGCATTTT.

The chain is built from TRBV7-9 and TRBJ2-7; a possible D gene is TRBD1 (5 bases). From germline, CDR1 is SEHNR and CDR2 FQNEAQ (reference sequence). V was pared by 1 base and J by 4 bases, with 14 bases between. The length of the CDR3 is 15 residues. CDR3 residues: CASSLGGLPPYEQYF. The CDR3 DNA follows: TGTGCCAGCAGCTTAGGGGGCCTACCGCCTTACGAGCAGTACTTC.

The J gene is TRBJ2-7, the V gene TRBV27; D possibly corresponds to TRBD1 (6 bases). The CDR3 extends over 15 amino acids. CDR1 is MNHEY and CDR2 is SMNVEV in the germline V gene (reference sequence). V lost 2 bases to trimming and J lost 4 bases, with 15 bases between them. CDR3 amino acids: CASSLGAGAVYEQYF. The DNA for the CDR3 is TGTGCCAGCAGTTTAGGGGCAGGGGCTGTTTACGAGCAGTACTTC.

The table lists this clonotype with many counts. The chain employs TRBV11-2 and TRBJ2-5; D is undetermined. Per germline, CDR1 SGHAT and CDR2 FQNNGV. The CDR3 is made up of 14 amino acids. V lost 0 bases, J lost 7 bases, and 12 bases lay in between. CDR3 sequence: CASSLDMAASTQYF. The CDR3 nucleotides are TGTGCCAGCAGCTTAGATATGGCTGCATCGACCCAGTACTTC.

The chain employs TRBV6-5 and TRBJ2-7; D ambiguous. The CDR3 is 13 amino acids. Per germline, CDR1 MNHEY and CDR2 SVGAGI. V lost 2 bases and J 2 bases, leaving 7 bases between the germline ends. CDR3 nucleotide sequence: TGTGCCAGCAGTTACCGGGCCACCTACGAGCAGTACTTC. Translating it yields CASSYRATYEQYF.

This clonotype was counted only a few times. The CDR3 protein is CASSPPGQSYNEQFF. Here the CDR3 DNA reads TGCGCCAGCAGCCCGCCGGGGCAATCCTACAATGAGCAGTTCTTC. The rearrangement uses TRBV5-1 and TRBJ2-1; D may correspond to TRBD1 or TRBD2 (5 bases each). CDR3 length: 15 residues. From germline, CDR1 is SGHRS and CDR2 YFSETQ. V was trimmed by 4 bases and J by 1 base, leaving 12 bases between them.

The J gene is TRBJ2-7, the V gene TRBV5-1; tentatively, D is TRBD2 (5 bases). Trimming shortened V by 2 bases and J by 3 bases, and 12 bases separated the two germline ends. The CDR3 is 14 residues long. Germline-derived CDR1 and CDR2 are SGHRS and YFSETQ. The DNA for the CDR3 is TGCGCCAGCAGCTTTGGACTGGGGAACTACGAGCAGTACTTC. Its translation: CASSFGLGNYEQYF.

This rearrangement joins TRBV5-1 to TRBJ1-1, with D possibly TRBD1 on 6 matching bases. The germline CDR1 and CDR2 sequences are SGHRS and YFSETQ. Trimming cost V 4 bases and J 5 bases, with 15 bases left between them. There are 14 residues in the CDR3. The CDR3 nucleotides are TGCGCCAGCAGCCCGGAGGGGGTTAGGACTGAAGCTTTCTTT. It is translated as CASSPEGVRTEAFF.

The chain carries TRBV7-2 and TRBJ1-5; D is ambiguous. This CDR3 region has 15 residues. Trimming removed 2 bases from V and 6 bases from J, with 14 bases in between. The germline V gene encodes CDR1 SGHTA and CDR2 FQGNSA. DNA for the CDR3: TGTGCCAGCAGCTTAAACGGCCCCTGGGCTCAGCCCCAGCATTTT. The encoded protein is CASSLNGPWAQPQHF. Combining the CDR3 with reference TRBV7-2 and TRBJ1-5 gives the whole variable domain GAGVSQSPSNKVTEKGKDVELRCDPISGHTALYWYRQSLGQGLEFLIYFQGNSAPDKSGLPSDRFSAERTGGSVSTLTIQRTQQEDSAVYLCASSLNGPWAQPQHFGDGTRLSIL.

There are a few counts of this clonotype. This chain links TRBV12-3 or TRBV12-4 with TRBJ2-7; TRBD2 is a possible D gene (7 bases). The CDR3 is 15 residues long. With 2 bases removed from V and 5 bases from J, the gap between germline ends came to 16 bases. For the CDR3, the DNA is TGTGCCAGCAGTTTATCACGGGGGGCGCGCCACGAGCAGTACTTC. This codes for CASSLSRGARHEQYF.

Notes on this clonotype: This CDR3 fails to terminate in the conserved phenylalanine or tryptophan, so it likely reflects a read error. This chain connects TRBV12-3 or TRBV12-4 to TRBJ2-5; D remains unclear. The CDR3 has 12 residues. V lost 3 bases and J lost 5, with 7 bases in between. The CDR3 coding sequence is TGTGCCAGCAGTTTGAGAGAGGAGACCCAGTACCTC. Translating gives CASSLREETQYL.

V usage is TRBV5-5 and J usage is TRBJ1-1; D gene uncertain. CDR1 and CDR2 (germline): SGHKS, YYEKEE (reference sequence). Deletions cut 5 bases from V and 4 bases from J, with 18 bases between. This CDR3 is 15 amino acids long. CDR3 DNA sequence: TGTGCCAGCAGGCCTTCTGACACGTTGTTCACTGAAGCTTTCTTT. It translates to CASRPSDTLFTEAFF.

This clonotype has a handful of counts. V gene TRBV20-1 combines with J gene TRBJ2-6; D perhaps matches TRBD2 (7 bases). V was clipped by 5 bases and J by 1 base, with 18 bases between them. This CDR3 comprises 17 residues. Germline CDR1 DFQATT, CDR2 SNEGSKA (reference sequence). The CDR3: CSAPRWGGSSGANVLTF. CDR3 DNA: TGCAGTGCTCCTAGGTGGGGGGGCTCTTCTGGGGCCAACGTCCTGACTTTC.

The chain carries TRBV7-9 and TRBJ1-1; D is ambiguous. The CDR3 sequence is 15 residues long. CDR1 and CDR2 (germline): SEHNR, FQNEAQ (reference sequence). V shed 0 bases and J shed 5 bases, with 13 bases lying between them. This chain's CDR3 is CASSLAAGVQTEAFF. The CDR3 DNA follows: TGTGCCAGCAGCTTAGCGGCCGGGGTACAGACTGAAGCTTTCTTT.

This sequence joins TRBV10-3 and TRBJ1-1; 8 bases align to TRBD1. This CDR3 has 14 amino acids. With 5 bases clipped from V and 3 bases from J, the junction kept 5 bases outside the gene matches. Per the germline V gene, CDR1 is ENHRY and CDR2 is SYGVKD. The CDR3 protein is CAISRQGSDTEAFF. CDR3 coding DNA: TGTGCCATCAGTCGACAGGGGAGTGACACTGAAGCTTTCTTT.

The chain couples TRBV7-9 to TRBJ1-2; D is unclear. This CDR3 contains 12 residues. The V gene's germline CDR1 is SEHNR and CDR2 FQNEAQ (reference sequence). The V and J ends lost 1 base and 4 bases respectively, with 4 bases between them. The CDR3 sequence: CASSLGRYGYTF. In nucleotides, the CDR3 is TGTGCCAGCAGCTTAGGGCGCTATGGCTACACCTTC.

This chain connects TRBV7-9 to TRBJ2-1; 9 positions agree with TRBD2. The CDR3 covers 14 residues. V was pared by 6 bases and J by 8 bases, with 8 bases of the junction left unmatched. The germline V gene has CDR1 SEHNR and CDR2 FQNEAQ (reference sequence). The CDR3 protein is CASRNSGGRDEQFF. DNA of the CDR3: TGTGCCAGCAGGAATAGCGGGGGTAGAGATGAGCAGTTCTTC.

The chain has TRBV9 and TRBJ2-3; D remains ambiguous. V lost 4 bases and J lost 2, with 8 bases in between. Germline CDR1 SGDLS, CDR2 YYNGEE. The CDR3 is 13 amino acids. DNA of the CDR3: TGTGCCAGCAGCCCTGATCACACAGATACGCAGTATTTT. Its translation is CASSPDHTDTQYF.

The chain carries TRBV7-2 and TRBJ2-5; D is unclear. V was trimmed by 5 bases and J by 2 bases, leaving 6 bases between them. The CDR3 has 12 amino acids. Germline V gene sequence: CDR1 SGHTA, CDR2 FQGNSA. Here the CDR3 reads CASSRSQETQYF. The CDR3 coding sequence is TGTGCCAGCAGCCGATCACAAGAGACCCAGTACTTC.

The chain has TRBV20-1 and TRBJ2-6; D is perhaps TRBD2 (7 bases). This CDR3 comprises 16 residues. Between the trimmed V and J ends, which lost 6 bases and 2 bases, there was a span of 17 bases. Looked up from germline, CDR1 is DFQATT and CDR2 is SNEGSKA (reference sequence). CDR3 nucleotide sequence: TGCAGTGCAGCGGGACACCTAGTCACTGGGGCCAACGTCCTGACTTTC. Encoded protein: CSAAGHLVTGANVLTF.

This rearrangement joins TRBV4-2 to TRBJ2-7; possibly TRBD2 for D (5 bases). V was clipped by 3 bases and J by 7 bases, with 19 bases between them. The CDR3 runs 15 residues. The germline CDR1 and CDR2 sequences are LGHNA and YNFKEQ. The CDR3 nucleotides read TGTGCCAGCAGCCAGGAGGCTATTCCCTTGGGGGAGCAGTACTTC. Its protein is CASSQEAIPLGEQYF.

The J gene is TRBJ2-4, the V gene TRBV20-1, with TRBD1 identical over 10 bases. Germline-derived CDR1 and CDR2 are DFQATT and SNEGSKA (reference sequence). V gave up 6 bases and J gave up 7 bases; unmatched junction bases: 6. The CDR3 is 13 residues long. The CDR3 region has the DNA TGCAGTGCGGGGACAGGGGAAGGGAACATTCAGTACTTC. Translation: CSAGTGEGNIQYF.

V gene TRBV7-2 combines with J gene TRBJ2-7, with TRBD1 as a possible D gene (6 bases). The ends were cut back, 5 bases at V and 6 bases at J, with 14 bases in the middle. CDR3 length: 13 residues. Germline CDR1 is SGHTA and CDR2 is FQGNSA. The CDR3 DNA reads TGTGCCAGCAGCCCTAGACAGGCTGGCGAGCAGTACTTC. Its translation is CASSPRQAGEQYF.